This T cell receptor beta chain is from a study of shared clonotypes between healthy human individuals. Whole-study context: Researchers drew samples from a couple of women and three men aged 18 to 49.

Some clones are missing from TCRdb's copy, which holds only in-frame ones; the method was immunoSEQ multiplex PCR. The data show about 1.1 million clones, about four fifths seen once. Whole-study findings and limits: Tissue TCR repertoires likely differ from these blood-only repertoires.

Note on this clone: Its antigen is unknown.

J gave up 7 bases and V 6 bases, and 16 bases lay outside the gene matches. Germline V gene data show CDR1 as MRHNA and CDR2 as SNTAGT. The CDR3 sequence is 17 residues long. The sequence was collected from a man between 18 and 35 years old in good health. Some clones in this sample may be carry-over from other donors' samples. The specimen was memory CD4+ T cells from PBMCs. The subset here: CD45RA-negative fraction. The gene calls are TRBV6-4 and TRBJ2-2; 8 nucleotides line up with TRBD2. The CDR3 loop is CASRPGLVPTRNGELFF. For the CDR3, the DNA is TGTGCCAGCAGGCCGGGACTAGTACCCACCCGGAACGGGGAGCTGTTTTTT.